This T cell receptor (delta chain) was sequenced in a study of gamma-delta T cells after stem cell transplantation. TCRdb processed the RT-PCR reads again with the CATT caller. The table shows about 11,000 delta-chain clones, with around 42% occurring only once. The germline CDR1 and CDR2 sequences are GEAIGNYY and EKD. There are 18 residues in the CDR3. Trimming took 3 bases from V and 0 from J; bases not matched to a gene: 12. This clone was detected only a few times. Source material: gamma-delta T cells. This receptor was identified in a human donor. It is not recorded whose cells these are; they may come from a transplant donor. The chain couples TRDV2 to TRDJ1; TRDD3 aligns across 10 bases. Written as DNA, the CDR3 is TGTGCCTGTGACGGGCGTACTGGGGGATTCGCGTACACCGATAAACTCATCTTT. Translating gives CACDGRTGGFAYTDKLIF.